This is a list of T cell receptor beta chains from one sample in a study of blood T cells in healthy people across ages. TCRdb called the 5' RACE reads again in MiXCR, with one record for every CDR3 protein. The sample contains around 1,600,000 distinct CDR3 sequences, 35% to 45% of which appear only once. The specimen sequenced was blood. The source is a woman between 18 and 29 years old in good health. The CDR3 runs from the conserved cysteine through the conserved F or W. Fields, in order: D gene, J gene, clone size, V gene, CDR3 DNA, CDR3 protein. A D gene is named only where the DNA matches it firmly. Not all rows give a size; the values are once, few, many and, for expanded clones, a class.

>TRBD2|TRBJ2-5|-|TRBV4-2
TGTGCCAGCAGCCCGGGACTAGCGGGAGCTCAGTACTTC
CASSPGLAGAQYF
>-|TRBJ2-5|-|TRBV20-1
TGCAGTGCTGTGAAGCGGGGGACAGCTCAAGAGACCCAGTACTTC
CSAVKRGTAQETQYF
>TRBD2|TRBJ2-1|few|TRBV7-2
TGTGCCAGCAGAGATCTAGCGGGGGGTTTCTACAATGAGCAGTTCTTC
CASRDLAGGFYNEQFF
>-|TRBJ2-1|many|TRBV11-2
TGTGCCAGCAGCTTAATTGTGGGGGGCAATGAGCAGTTCTTC
CASSLIVGGNEQFF
>TRBD2|TRBJ2-5|few|TRBV28
TGTGCCAGCAGTTTTAAGCGGGACCCCTACAATGAGCAGTACTTC
CASSFKRDPYNEQYF
>-|TRBJ2-1|-|TRBV6-5
TGTGCCAGCAGTTATTCGGCTCAACTCAATGAGCAGTTCTTC
CASSYSAQLNEQFF
>-|TRBJ2-7|many|TRBV7-9
TGTGCCAGCAGCTTAGGGACTTGGGAGCAGTACTTC
CASSLGTWEQYF
>TRBD2|TRBJ2-7|few|TRBV3-1
TGTGCCAGCAGCCAAAGCGGGGGCAGCTCCTACGAGCAGTACTTC
CASSQSGGSSYEQYF
>-|TRBJ2-7|many|TRBV6-2/TRBV6-3
TGTGCCAGCAGTTACACGGCGGGCCCCTACGAGCAGTACTTC
CASSYTAGPYEQYF
>TRBD1|TRBJ1-2|-|TRBV28
TGTGCCAGCAGCCCTAGACAGGGGGCGCCCTATGGCTACACCTTC
CASSPRQGAPYGYTF
>-|TRBJ2-7|once|TRBV11-2
TGTGCCAGCAGCTTAGGTGGCCGGGGGACTTACAATGAGCAGTACTTC
CASSLGGRGTYNEQYF
>-|TRBJ1-1|few|TRBV20-1
TGCAGTGCTAGAGATATACAAGGGGACGCTTTCTTT
CSARDIQGDAFF
>-|TRBJ2-7|few|TRBV4-1
TGCGCCAGCAGCCAATCGGCTAGCGCGCCCTACGAGCAGTACTTC
CASSQSASAPYEQYF
>-|TRBJ2-7|many|TRBV6-2/TRBV6-3
TGTGCCAGCAGACAGGGAGTCTACGAGCAGTACTTC
CASRQGVYEQYF
>-|TRBJ2-1|-|TRBV7-9
TGTGCCAGCAGCTTATGGGTAGGTCGCTACAATGAGCAGTTCTTC
CASSLWVGRYNEQFF
>TRBD1|TRBJ1-2|few|TRBV20-1
TGCAGTGCTAGAGATACAACAGGGGTCTATGGCTACACCTTC
CSARDTTGVYGYTF
>TRBD1|TRBJ1-4|few|TRBV6-5
TGTGCCAGCAGTTACAGGACAGGGGGAGGAAAACTGTTTTTT
CASSYRTGGGKLFF
>TRBD2|TRBJ2-1|once|TRBV20-1
TGCAGTGCTAGACCAGCGGGGGGCTCTGACGAGCAGTTCTTC
CSARPAGGSDEQFF
>TRBD2|TRBJ2-7|-|TRBV20-1
TGCAGTGCTAGACGTCCTGCGGGAGCTGGCGATGAGCAGTACTTC
CSARRPAGAGDEQYF
>-|TRBJ1-2|-|TRBV24-1
TGTGCCACCAGTGATCCCGGACAGCCTGATCTTTATGGCTACACCTTC
CATSDPGQPDLYGYTF
>TRBD2|TRBJ2-7|-|TRBV7-8
TGTGCCAGCAGCTTAATCGGTTTAGCGGGACGGCCCTACGAGCAGTACTTC
CASSLIGLAGRPYEQYF
>-|TRBJ2-1|-|TRBV4-1
TGCGCCAGCAGCCAAGCCTACAGAGAGCAGTTCTTC
CASSQAYREQFF
>-|TRBJ1-1|-|TRBV12-3/TRBV12-4
TGTGCCAGCAGTTTGAAGGGGGAGGGCACTGAAGCTTTCTTT
CASSLKGEGTEAFF
>-|TRBJ1-5|-|TRBV3-1
TGTGCCAGCAGCCAAGATCCCAGGTTCAATCAGCCCCAGCATTTT
CASSQDPRFNQPQHF
>-|TRBJ2-1|-|TRBV29-1
TGCAGCGTTGAAGGGGCGCAGGAAACATACAATGAGCAGTTCTTC
CSVEGAQETYNEQFF
>TRBD2|TRBJ2-7|-|TRBV20-1
TGCAGTGCTAGAGAAGGTAGCGGGAGGTCCTACGAGCAGTACTTC
CSAREGSGRSYEQYF
>TRBD2|TRBJ2-1|few|TRBV5-1
TGCGCCAGCAGACGATTTAGCGGGGGACCCTCCTACAATGAGCAGTTCTTC
CASRRFSGGPSYNEQFF
>-|TRBJ1-5|-|TRBV3-1
TGTGCCAGCAGCCAAGATCGGAACGGGGGCCCCCAGCCCCAGCATTTT
CASSQDRNGGPQPQHF
>-|TRBJ2-7|-|TRBV7-2
TGTGCCAGCAGCTTTAAGCGTACGGGGCTCGAGCAGTACTTC
CASSFKRTGLEQYF
>-|TRBJ1-1|many|TRBV6-5
TGTGCCAGCAGTCAATACAGGTTGGAGGACACTGAAGCTTTCTTT
CASSQYRLEDTEAFF
>-|TRBJ2-7|few|TRBV15
TGTGCCACCAGCCTAGGTGGACTAAGCTCCTACGAGCAGTACTTC
CATSLGGLSSYEQYF